Shown below are 25 T cell receptor beta chains from a single sample sequenced in a study of cytomegalovirus exposure and HLA in healthy donors. Primers included in the PCR were 60 Vbeta and 13 Jbeta primers. Only in-frame clones appear in the TCRdb table, and some are missing; sequencing was by immunoSEQ multiplex PCR. This sample's clone table lists about 210,000 clones. The sequencing input was PBMCs. The receptor set was obtained from a woman younger than 45 in good health and CMV-seropositive.

V and J are TRBV16 and TRBJ1-5; 9 bases align to TRBD1. This CDR3 has 16 residues. Losses at the gene ends were 4 bases for V and 2 bases for J; bases not matched to a gene: 6. CDR1 KGHSY and CDR2 FQNENV come from the germline V gene. The CDR3 spells CASSPHRGRGNQPQHF. CDR3 DNA sequence: TGTGCCAGCAGCCCCCACAGGGGGCGCGGCAATCAGCCCCAGCATTTT.

This rearrangement joins TRBV6-6 to TRBJ1-2; 10 bases fit TRBD1. V lost 0 bases to trimming and J lost 3 bases; unmatched junction nucleotides: 1. The CDR3 sequence is 15 residues long. Germline CDR1 reads MNHNY; CDR2 reads SVGAGI (reference sequence). CDR3 protein: CASSYSGTGDYGYTF. CDR3 in DNA: TGTGCCAGCAGTTACTCTGGGACAGGGGACTATGGCTACACCTTC.

This chain connects TRBV7-9 to TRBJ2-3; 9 bases fit TRBD2. The CDR3 covers 16 residues. Germline V gives CDR1 SEHNR, CDR2 FQNEAQ (reference sequence). The ends lost 2 bases at V and 4 bases at J; junction bases unmatched: 7. The CDR3 region is CASSLRTLAGADTQYF. DNA for the CDR3: TGTGCCAGCAGCTTACGGACACTAGCGGGCGCAGATACGCAGTATTTT.

The CDR3: CASSTRQSSNTEAFF. The CDR3 DNA follows: TGTGCCAGCAGTACCCGACAGTCCTCGAACACTGAAGCTTTCTTT. The chain is built from TRBV6-5 and TRBJ1-1; weak D call: TRBD1 (5 bases). Germline CDR1 MNHEY, CDR2 SVGAGI. The CDR3 loop spans 15 amino acids. Trimming took 5 bases from V and 1 from J, leaving 14 bases between them.

The genes are TRBV6-5 and TRBJ2-7; 8 bases are shared with TRBD1. The germline CDR1 and CDR2 sequences are MNHEY and SVGAGI. J was trimmed by 0 bases and V by 5 bases; bases with no gene match: 3. This CDR3 contains 14 residues. This chain's CDR3 is CASSRDRSSYEQYF. CDR3 bases: TGTGCCAGCAGTAGGGACAGGAGCTCCTACGAGCAGTACTTC.

The chain employs TRBV29-1 and TRBJ1-1, with D possibly matching TRBD1 (5 bases). Germline V gene sequence: CDR1 SQVTM, CDR2 ANQGSEA. V was shortened by 4 bases and J by 4 bases, with 10 bases between the two germline ends. The CDR3 sequence is 12 residues long. The CDR3 here is CSVVQGGTEAFF. CDR3 DNA sequence: TGCAGCGTTGTGCAGGGAGGCACTGAAGCTTTCTTT. Filled out from reference TRBV29-1 and TRBJ1-1, the complete variable domain reads SAVISQKPSRDICQRGTSLTIQCQVDSQVTMMFWYRQQPGQSLTLIATANQGSEATYESGFVIDKFPISRPNLTFSTLTVSNMSPEDSSIYLCSVVQGGTEAFFGQGTRLTVV.

V is TRBV6-1 and J is TRBJ1-3; no definite D call. Germline CDR1 is MNHNS and CDR2 is SASEGT. The CDR3 runs to 14 residues. V was trimmed by 8 bases and J by 0 bases, leaving 11 bases between them. The CDR3 region is CASSRHNSGNTIYF. DNA for the CDR3: TGTGCCAGCTCCCGACATAACTCTGGAAACACCATATATTTT.

The rearrangement joins TRBV2 to TRBJ2-6; 7 nucleotides match TRBD1. With V trimmed by 6 bases and J by 2 bases, 7 bases remained unmatched. The CDR3 loop spans 16 amino acids. CDR1 and CDR2 from the germline V gene are SNHLY and FYNNEI. For the CDR3, the DNA is TGTGCCAGCAGATACGATACAGGGGCTGGGGCCAACGTCCTGACTTTC. It encodes CASRYDTGAGANVLTF. Using reference TRBV2 and TRBJ2-6 for the parts outside the CDR3, the full variable domain is EPEVTQTPSHQVTQMGQEVILRCVPISNHLYFYWYRQILGQKVEFLVSFYNNEISEKSEIFDDQFSVERPDGSNFTLKIRSTKLEDSAMYFCASRYDTGAGANVLTFGAGSRLTVL.

With regard to this clone: One junction end disagrees with the germline gene, perhaps due to a read error. This chain links TRBV5-1 with TRBJ1-1; D gene ambiguous. Germline CDR1 is SGHRS and CDR2 is YFSETQ. The CDR3 totals 13 residues. The CDR3 region is CASSSQVNAEAFF. In DNA, the CDR3 is TGCGCCAGCAGCTCGCAGGTGAACGCTGAAGCTTTCTTT.

On this clone itself: One junction end disagrees with the germline gene, perhaps due to a read error. Other nucleotide sequences in the sample specify the same CDR3. The V gene is TRBV29-1, the J gene TRBJ2-1; 9 nucleotides line up with TRBD1. The germline V gene has CDR1 SQVTM and CDR2 ANQGSEA. CDR3 length: 13 residues. The CDR3 coding sequence is TGCAGCGCCATCGGGACAGGGTACAACGAGCAGTTCTTC. Amino acids: CSAIGTGYNEQFF.

V usage is TRBV2 and J usage is TRBJ1-2, with TRBD1 identical over 8 bases. The CDR3 sequence is 13 residues long. V was pared by 10 bases and J by 5 bases, with 9 bases of the junction left unmatched. CDR1 and CDR2 (germline): SNHLY, FYNNEI. CDR3: CATQGQGAYGYTF. DNA for the CDR3: TGTGCCACCCAGGGCCAGGGGGCATATGGCTACACCTTC.

V and J are TRBV7-9 and TRBJ1-3; D unresolved. Trimming shortened V by 3 bases and J by 9 bases, and 12 bases separated the two germline ends. Per germline, CDR1 SEHNR and CDR2 FQNEAQ (reference sequence). The CDR3 runs to 13 residues. The CDR3 DNA reads TGTGCCAGCAGCTTGGCGCGGGAGAGCACCATATATTTT. As protein: CASSLARESTIYF.

The genes are TRBV6-6 and TRBJ1-1, with 7 nucleotides matching TRBD1. The germline V gene has CDR1 MNHNY and CDR2 SVGAGI (reference sequence). This CDR3 region has 14 residues. With V trimmed by 5 bases and J by 1 base, 4 bases remained unmatched. The CDR3 is CASSGTDPNTEAFF. Here the CDR3 DNA reads TGTGCCAGCAGTGGGACAGACCCGAACACTGAAGCTTTCTTT.

The V call is TRBV30, the J call TRBJ2-7; D is perhaps TRBD1 (6 bases). With 5 bases removed from V and 3 bases from J, the gap between germline ends came to 11 bases. The CDR3 runs to 12 residues. CDR1 GTSNPN and CDR2 SVGIG come from the germline V gene (reference sequence). The CDR3 reads CAWVRDNYEQYF. DNA of the CDR3: TGTGCCTGGGTCCGGGACAACTACGAGCAGTACTTC.

This chain links TRBV5-1 with TRBJ2-1, with 12 bases that match TRBD2. Germline CDR1 and CDR2: SGHRS and YFSETQ. CDR3 size: 19 residues. The J segment lost 0 bases and the V segment lost 2 bases, leaving 9 bases of the junction unmatched. CDR3 amino acids: CASSLLAGGSLGSYNEQFF. In DNA, the CDR3 is TGCGCCAGCAGCTTACTAGCGGGAGGCTCTCTGGGCTCCTACAATGAGCAGTTCTTC.

The V and J genes are TRBV28 and TRBJ1-2; D possibly corresponds to TRBD1 (6 bases). Between the trimmed V and J ends, which lost 1 base and 0 bases, there was a span of 9 bases. This CDR3 contains 15 residues. The germline gives CDR1 MDHEN, CDR2 SYDVKM. CDR3 sequence: CASSLYQGTNYGYTF. CDR3 in DNA: TGTGCCAGCAGTTTATACCAGGGGACTAACTATGGCTACACCTTC.

The chain carries TRBV7-2 and TRBJ2-1, with 8 bases that match TRBD2. CDR3 size: 17 residues. The ends lost 5 bases at V and 7 bases at J; junction bases unmatched: 16. Germline V gene data show CDR1 as SGHTA and CDR2 as FQGNSA. This chain's CDR3 is CASSAGSRTSGANEQFF. CDR3 bases: TGTGCCAGCAGCGCCGGCTCACGAACTAGCGGTGCTAATGAGCAGTTCTTC.

The chain uses TRBV11-3 and TRBJ2-7; 13 bases are a match to TRBD2. Trimming cost V 5 bases and J 2 bases; bases outside gene matches: 3. This CDR3 spans 15 amino acids. The germline V gene encodes CDR1 SGHNT and CDR2 YENEEA. CDR3 sequence reads: CASSPGLAGAYEQYF. The CDR3 bases are TGTGCCAGCAGCCCCGGACTAGCGGGGGCCTACGAGCAGTACTTC.

Concerning this clone: The sample holds other DNA sequences that translate to the same CDR3. Here the CDR3 reads CASSPHRDNEQFF. CDR3 nucleotide sequence: TGTGCCAGCTCACCACACAGAGACAATGAGCAGTTCTTC. The V and J genes are TRBV18 and TRBJ2-1, with D hard to call. CDR1 and CDR2 from the germline V gene are KGHSH and LQKENI. Trimming pared 1 base from V and 5 bases from J, leaving 6 bases between. The CDR3 has 13 residues. Drawing the rest from reference TRBV18 and TRBJ2-1, the complete variable domain is NAGVMQNPRHLVRRRGQEARLRCSPMKGHSHVYWYRQLPEEGLKFMVYLQKENIIDESGMPKERFSAEFPKEGPSILRIQQVVRGDSAAYFCASSPHRDNEQFFGPGTRLTVL.

The rearrangement links TRBV6-5 to TRBJ1-2; 8 nucleotides agree with TRBD1. This CDR3 spans 16 amino acids. Germline CDR1 and CDR2: MNHEY and SVGAGI. V was pared by 2 bases and J by 4 bases, with 9 bases of the junction left unmatched. This CDR3 is CASSYALRGRGYGYTF. The CDR3 DNA reads as TGTGCCAGCAGTTACGCTCTCAGGGGGCGCGGCTATGGCTACACCTTC.

The chain employs TRBV18 and TRBJ2-7; TRBD1 matches 8 bases. The ends lost 4 bases at V and 1 base at J; junction bases unmatched: 3. The germline V gene encodes CDR1 KGHSH and CDR2 LQKENI. The CDR3 consists of 14 residues. Written as DNA, the CDR3 is TGTGCCAGCTCACGGGGACAGGAATCCTACGAGCAGTACTTC. It translates to CASSRGQESYEQYF. Full variable domain (missing parts from reference TRBV18 and TRBJ2-7): NAGVMQNPRHLVRRRGQEARLRCSPMKGHSHVYWYRQLPEEGLKFMVYLQKENIIDESGMPKERFSAEFPKEGPSILRIQQVVRGDSAAYFCASSRGQESYEQYFGPGTRLTVT.

The chain combines TRBV6-1 with TRBJ1-6; no clear D. This CDR3 contains 13 residues. V was trimmed by 3 bases and J by 9 bases, leaving 9 bases between them. Looked up from germline, CDR1 is MNHNS and CDR2 is SASEGT. DNA for the CDR3: TGTGCCAGCAGTGATACCAGTCTTTCACCCCTCCACTTT. Protein sequence: CASSDTSLSPLHF.

The CDR3 DNA sequence: TGTGCCAGCAGCTTAAGACAGAAGGACATTCAGTACTTC. It is translated as CASSLRQKDIQYF. The chain has TRBV7-9 and TRBJ2-4, with D perhaps matching TRBD1 (5 bases). CDR1 SEHNR and CDR2 FQNEAQ come from the germline V gene (reference sequence). Between the trimmed V and J ends, which lost 2 bases and 8 bases, there was a span of 10 bases. The CDR3 runs 13 residues.

The gene calls are TRBV18 and TRBJ1-1, with D maybe TRBD1 (6 bases). The germline V gene encodes CDR1 KGHSH and CDR2 LQKENI. The CDR3 totals 15 residues. V lost 6 bases, J lost 5 bases, and 19 bases lay in between. CDR3 residues: CASSQAAQGSTEAFF. CDR3 DNA sequence: TGTGCCAGCTCGCAGGCTGCCCAGGGGAGTACTGAAGCTTTCTTT.

V gene TRBV7-7 combines with J gene TRBJ2-7; 11 bases map to TRBD2. The trim removed 3 bases at V and 4 bases at J, leaving 5 bases unmatched. Germline lookup yields CDR1 SSHAT and CDR2 FNYEAQ (reference sequence). The CDR3 consists of 15 residues. The CDR3 protein is CASSLGLADTYEQYF. The DNA of the CDR3 is TGTGCCAGCAGCTTGGGACTAGCGGACACTTACGAGCAGTACTTC.